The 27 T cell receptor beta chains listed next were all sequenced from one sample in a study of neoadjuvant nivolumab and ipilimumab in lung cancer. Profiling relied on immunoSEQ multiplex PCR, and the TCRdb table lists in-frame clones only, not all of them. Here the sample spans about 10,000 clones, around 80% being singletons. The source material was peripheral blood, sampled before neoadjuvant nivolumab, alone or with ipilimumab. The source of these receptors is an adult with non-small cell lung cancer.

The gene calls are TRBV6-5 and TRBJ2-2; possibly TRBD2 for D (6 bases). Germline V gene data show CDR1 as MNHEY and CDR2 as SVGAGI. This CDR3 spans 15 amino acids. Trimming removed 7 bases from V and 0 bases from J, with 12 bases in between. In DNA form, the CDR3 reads TGTGCCAGCAATGCAGCGGGCCCGAACACCGGGGAGCTGTTTTTT. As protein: CASNAAGPNTGELFF.

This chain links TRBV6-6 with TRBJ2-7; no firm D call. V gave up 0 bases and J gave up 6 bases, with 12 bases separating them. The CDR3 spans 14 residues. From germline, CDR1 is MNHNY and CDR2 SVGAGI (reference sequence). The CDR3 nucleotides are TGTGCCAGCAGTTACTCGACCGTGGGTTCCGAGCAGTACTTC. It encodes CASSYSTVGSEQYF.

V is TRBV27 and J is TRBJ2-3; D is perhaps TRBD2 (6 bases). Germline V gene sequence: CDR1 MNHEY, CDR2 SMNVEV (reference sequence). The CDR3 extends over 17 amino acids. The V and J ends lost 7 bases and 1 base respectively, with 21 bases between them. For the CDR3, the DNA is TGTGCCAGCACAGGGCTTAGCGGCTTTCGTGGCACAGATACGCAGTATTTT. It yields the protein CASTGLSGFRGTDTQYF.

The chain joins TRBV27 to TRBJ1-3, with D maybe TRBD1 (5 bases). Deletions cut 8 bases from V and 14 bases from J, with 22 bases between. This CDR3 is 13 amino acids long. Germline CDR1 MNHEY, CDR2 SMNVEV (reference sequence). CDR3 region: CASSFSFGGMVYF. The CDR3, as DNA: TGTGCCAGCTCCTTCTCATTCGGGGGGATGGTATATTTT.

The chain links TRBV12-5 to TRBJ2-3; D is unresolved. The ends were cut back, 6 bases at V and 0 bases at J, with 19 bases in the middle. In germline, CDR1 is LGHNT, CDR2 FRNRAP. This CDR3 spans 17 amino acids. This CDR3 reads CASGSGPPLSSTDTQYF. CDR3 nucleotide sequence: TGTGCTAGTGGCTCGGGTCCTCCTCTGAGTAGCACAGATACGCAGTATTTT.

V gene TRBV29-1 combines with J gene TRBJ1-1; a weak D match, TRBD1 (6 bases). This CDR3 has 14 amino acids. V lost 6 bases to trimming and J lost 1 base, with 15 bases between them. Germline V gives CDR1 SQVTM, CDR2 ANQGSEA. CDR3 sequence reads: CSVKWGGRNTEAFF. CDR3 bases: TGCAGCGTGAAGTGGGGGGGCCGGAACACTGAAGCTTTCTTT. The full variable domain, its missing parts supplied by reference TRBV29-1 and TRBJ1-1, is SAVISQKPSRDICQRGTSLTIQCQVDSQVTMMFWYRQQPGQSLTLIATANQGSEATYESGFVIDKFPISRPNLTFSTLTVSNMSPEDSSIYLCSVKWGGRNTEAFFGQGTRLTVV.

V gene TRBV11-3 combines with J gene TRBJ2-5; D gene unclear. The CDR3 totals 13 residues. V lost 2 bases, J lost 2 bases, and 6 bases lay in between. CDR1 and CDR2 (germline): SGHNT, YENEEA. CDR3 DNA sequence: TGTGCCAGCAGCTTAAATTATCAAGAGACCCAGTACTTC. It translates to CASSLNYQETQYF.

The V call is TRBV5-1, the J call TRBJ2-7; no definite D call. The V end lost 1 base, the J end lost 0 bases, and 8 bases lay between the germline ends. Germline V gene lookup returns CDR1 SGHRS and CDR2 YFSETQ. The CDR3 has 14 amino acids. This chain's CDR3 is CASSLQAHSYEQYF. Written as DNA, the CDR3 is TGCGCCAGCAGCTTGCAGGCCCACTCCTACGAGCAGTACTTC.

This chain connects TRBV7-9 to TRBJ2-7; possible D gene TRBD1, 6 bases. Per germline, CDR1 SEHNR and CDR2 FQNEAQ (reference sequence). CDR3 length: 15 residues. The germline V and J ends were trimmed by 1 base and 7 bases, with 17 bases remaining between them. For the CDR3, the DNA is TGTGCCAGCAGCTTAGGGGTAGGGGGTTTCGAGGAGCAGTACTTC. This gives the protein CASSLGVGGFEEQYF.

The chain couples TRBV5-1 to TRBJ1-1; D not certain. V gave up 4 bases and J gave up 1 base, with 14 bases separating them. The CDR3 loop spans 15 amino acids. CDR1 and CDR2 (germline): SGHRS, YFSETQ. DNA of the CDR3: TGCGCCAGCAGCCTGGAAGCGACGGGGAACACTGAAGCTTTCTTT. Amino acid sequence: CASSLEATGNTEAFF.

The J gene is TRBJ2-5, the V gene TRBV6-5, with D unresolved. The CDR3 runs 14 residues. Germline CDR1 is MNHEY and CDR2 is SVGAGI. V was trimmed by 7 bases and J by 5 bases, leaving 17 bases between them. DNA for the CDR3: TGTGCCAGCACCCCCACTCGGAAGGTGGAGACCCAGTACTTC. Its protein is CASTPTRKVETQYF.

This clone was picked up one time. In nucleotides, the CDR3 is TGTGCCAGCAGCTTTCGCGGGAGTAGCTACGAGCAGTACTTC. It yields the protein CASSFRGSSYEQYF. The chain combines TRBV7-9 with TRBJ2-7; 7 nucleotides match TRBD2. V gave up 3 bases and J gave up 3 bases; unmatched junction bases: 5. The CDR3 extends over 14 amino acids. CDR1 is SEHNR and CDR2 is FQNEAQ in the germline V gene (reference sequence).

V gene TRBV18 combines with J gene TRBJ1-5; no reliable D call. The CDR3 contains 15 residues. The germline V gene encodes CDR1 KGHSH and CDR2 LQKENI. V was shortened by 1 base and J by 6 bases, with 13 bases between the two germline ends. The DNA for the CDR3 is TGTGCCAGCTCACCACGGAGCTCGAACGGTCAGCCCCAGCATTTT. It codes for CASSPRSSNGQPQHF. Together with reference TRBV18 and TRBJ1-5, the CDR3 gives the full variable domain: NAGVMQNPRHLVRRRGQEARLRCSPMKGHSHVYWYRQLPEEGLKFMVYLQKENIIDESGMPKERFSAEFPKEGPSILRIQQVVRGDSAAYFCASSPRSSNGQPQHFGDGTRLSIL.

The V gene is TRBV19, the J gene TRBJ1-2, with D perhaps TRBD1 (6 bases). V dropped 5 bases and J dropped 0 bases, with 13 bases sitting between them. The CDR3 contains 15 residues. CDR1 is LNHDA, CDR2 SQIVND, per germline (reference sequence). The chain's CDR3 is CASSAQGTPNYGYTF. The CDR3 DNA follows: TGTGCCAGTAGTGCCCAGGGGACACCTAACTATGGCTACACCTTC. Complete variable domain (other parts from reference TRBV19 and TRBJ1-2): DGGITQSPKYLFRKEGQNVTLSCEQNLNHDAMYWYRQDPGQGLRLIYYSQIVNDFQKGDIAEGYSVSREKKESFPLTVTSAQKNPTAFYLCASSAQGTPNYGYTFGSGTRLTVV.

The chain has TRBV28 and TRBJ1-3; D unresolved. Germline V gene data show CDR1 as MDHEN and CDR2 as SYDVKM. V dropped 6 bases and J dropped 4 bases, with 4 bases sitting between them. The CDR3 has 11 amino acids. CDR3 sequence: CASRGGNTIYF. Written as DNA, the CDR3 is TGTGCCAGCAGGGGGGGAAACACCATATATTTT.

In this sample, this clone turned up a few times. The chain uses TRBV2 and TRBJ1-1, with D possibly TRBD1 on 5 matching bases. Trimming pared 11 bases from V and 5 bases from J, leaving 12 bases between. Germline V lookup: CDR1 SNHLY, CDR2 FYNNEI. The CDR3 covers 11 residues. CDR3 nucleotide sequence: TGTGCCCAGAGTAGGGGAACTGAAGCTTTCTTT. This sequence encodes CAQSRGTEAFF. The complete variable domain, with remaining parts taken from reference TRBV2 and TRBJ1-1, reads EPEVTQTPSHQVTQMGQEVILRCVPISNHLYFYWYRQILGQKVEFLVSFYNNEISEKSEIFDDQFSVERPDGSNFTLKIRSTKLEDSAMYFCAQSRGTEAFFGQGTRLTVV.

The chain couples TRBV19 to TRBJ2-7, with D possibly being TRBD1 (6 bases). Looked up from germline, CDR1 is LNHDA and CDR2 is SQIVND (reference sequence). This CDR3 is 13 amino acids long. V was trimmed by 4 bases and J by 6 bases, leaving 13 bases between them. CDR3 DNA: TGTGCCAGTAGTAAGAGGCGAGGGGGCGAGCAGTACTTC. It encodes CASSKRRGGEQYF.

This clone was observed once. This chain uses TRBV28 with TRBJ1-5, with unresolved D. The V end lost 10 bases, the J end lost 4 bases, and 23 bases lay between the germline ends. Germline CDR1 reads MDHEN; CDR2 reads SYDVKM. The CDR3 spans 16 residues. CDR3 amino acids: CATTPSSRGRNQPQHF. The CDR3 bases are TGTGCCACCACCCCTTCATCCCGAGGTAGAAATCAGCCCCAGCATTTT.

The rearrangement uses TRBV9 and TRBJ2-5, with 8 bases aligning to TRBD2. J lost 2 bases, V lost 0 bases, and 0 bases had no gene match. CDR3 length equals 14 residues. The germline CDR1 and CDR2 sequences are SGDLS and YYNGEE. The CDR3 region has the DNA TGTGCCAGCAGCGTAGGACTAGCGCAAGAGACCCAGTACTTC. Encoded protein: CASSVGLAQETQYF.

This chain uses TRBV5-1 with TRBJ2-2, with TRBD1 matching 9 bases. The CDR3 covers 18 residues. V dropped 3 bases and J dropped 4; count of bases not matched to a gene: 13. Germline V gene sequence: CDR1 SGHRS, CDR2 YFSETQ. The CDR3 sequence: CASSSSPQGAVGTGELFF. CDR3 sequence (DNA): TGCGCCAGCAGCTCCTCCCCACAGGGGGCGGTAGGCACCGGGGAGCTGTTTTTT.

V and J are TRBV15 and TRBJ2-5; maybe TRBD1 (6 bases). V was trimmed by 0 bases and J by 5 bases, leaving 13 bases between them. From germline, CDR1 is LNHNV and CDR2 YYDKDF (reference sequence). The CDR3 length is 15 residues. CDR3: CATSRDLNRVETQYF. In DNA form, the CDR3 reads TGTGCCACCAGCAGAGATCTGAACAGGGTGGAGACCCAGTACTTC.

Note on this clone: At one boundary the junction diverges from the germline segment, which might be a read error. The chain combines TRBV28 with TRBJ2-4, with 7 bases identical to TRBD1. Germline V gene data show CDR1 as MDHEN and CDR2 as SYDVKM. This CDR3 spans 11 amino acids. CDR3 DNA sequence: TGTGCCAGCAGTTTAAAGGGACAGTGGGACTTC. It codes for CASSLKGQWDF.

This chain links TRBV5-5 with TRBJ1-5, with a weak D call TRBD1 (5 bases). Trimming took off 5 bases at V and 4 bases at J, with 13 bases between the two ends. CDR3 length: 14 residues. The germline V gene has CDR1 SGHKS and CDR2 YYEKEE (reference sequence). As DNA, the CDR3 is TGTGCCAGCAGGCAAGGGGTCGGGAATCAGCCCCAGCATTTT. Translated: CASRQGVGNQPQHF.

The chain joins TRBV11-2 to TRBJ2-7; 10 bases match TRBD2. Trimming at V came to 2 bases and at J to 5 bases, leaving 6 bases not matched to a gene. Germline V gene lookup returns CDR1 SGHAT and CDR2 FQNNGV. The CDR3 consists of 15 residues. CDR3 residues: CASSLQAGGWNEQYF. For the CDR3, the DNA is TGTGCCAGCAGCTTACAAGCGGGAGGGTGGAACGAGCAGTACTTC.

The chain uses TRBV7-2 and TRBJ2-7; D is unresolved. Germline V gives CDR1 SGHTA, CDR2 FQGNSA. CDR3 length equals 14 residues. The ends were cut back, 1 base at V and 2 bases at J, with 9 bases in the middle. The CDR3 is CASSLVRPPYEQYF. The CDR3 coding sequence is TGTGCCAGCAGCTTAGTAAGACCCCCCTACGAGCAGTACTTC.

This CDR3 is CASSSLGTIYF. The CDR3 coding sequence is TGCGCCAGCAGCTCCTTGGGAACCATATATTTT. The gene calls are TRBV4-1 and TRBJ1-3; D not certain. Per the germline V gene, CDR1 is MGHRA and CDR2 is YSYEKL. V dropped 5 bases and J dropped 10 bases, with 9 bases sitting between them. The CDR3 is made up of 11 amino acids.

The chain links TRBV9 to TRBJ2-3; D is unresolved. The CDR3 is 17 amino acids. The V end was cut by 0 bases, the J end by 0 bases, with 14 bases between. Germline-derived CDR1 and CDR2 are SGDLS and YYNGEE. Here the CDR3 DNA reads TGTGCCAGCAGCGTAGGCTCCAGAGTCTCTAGCACAGATACGCAGTATTTT. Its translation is CASSVGSRVSSTDTQYF.